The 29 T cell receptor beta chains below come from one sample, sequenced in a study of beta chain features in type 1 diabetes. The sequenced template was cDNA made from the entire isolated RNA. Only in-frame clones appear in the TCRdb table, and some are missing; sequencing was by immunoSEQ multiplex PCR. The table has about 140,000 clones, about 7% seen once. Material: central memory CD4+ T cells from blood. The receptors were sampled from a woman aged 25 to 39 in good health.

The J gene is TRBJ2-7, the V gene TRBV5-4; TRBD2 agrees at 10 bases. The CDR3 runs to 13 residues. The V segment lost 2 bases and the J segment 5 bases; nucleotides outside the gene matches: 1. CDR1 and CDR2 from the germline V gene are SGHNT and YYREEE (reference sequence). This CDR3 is CASSFLAGDEQYF. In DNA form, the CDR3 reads TGTGCCAGCAGCTTTCTAGCGGGAGACGAGCAGTACTTC.

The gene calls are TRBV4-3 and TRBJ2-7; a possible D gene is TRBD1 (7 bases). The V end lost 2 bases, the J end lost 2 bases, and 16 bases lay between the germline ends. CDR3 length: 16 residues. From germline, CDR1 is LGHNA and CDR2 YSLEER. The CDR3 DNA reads TGCGCCAGCAGCCAACTCTACAGGGGAGGCGCCTACGAGCAGTACTTC. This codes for CASSQLYRGGAYEQYF.

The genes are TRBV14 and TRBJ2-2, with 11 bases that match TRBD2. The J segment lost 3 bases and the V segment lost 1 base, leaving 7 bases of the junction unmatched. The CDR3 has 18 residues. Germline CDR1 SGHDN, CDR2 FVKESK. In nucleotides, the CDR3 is TGTGCCAGCAGCCAAGCCCCCGGGACTAGCGGCCACACCGGGGAGCTGTTTTTT. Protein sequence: CASSQAPGTSGHTGELFF.

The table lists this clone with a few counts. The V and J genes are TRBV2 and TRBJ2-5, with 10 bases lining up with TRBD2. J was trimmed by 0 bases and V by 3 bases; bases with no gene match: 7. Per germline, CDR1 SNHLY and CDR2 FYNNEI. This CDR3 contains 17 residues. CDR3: CASSEASGSRDQETQYF. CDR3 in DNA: TGTGCCAGCAGTGAGGCTAGCGGGAGTAGGGACCAAGAGACCCAGTACTTC.

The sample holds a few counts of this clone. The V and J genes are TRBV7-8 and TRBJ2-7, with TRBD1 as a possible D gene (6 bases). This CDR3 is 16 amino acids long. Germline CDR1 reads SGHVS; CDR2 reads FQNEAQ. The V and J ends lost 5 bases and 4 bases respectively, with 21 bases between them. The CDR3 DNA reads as TGTGCCAGCAGCCCACTGGTTTGGACAGCGAAGTACGAGCAGTACTTC. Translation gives CASSPLVWTAKYEQYF.

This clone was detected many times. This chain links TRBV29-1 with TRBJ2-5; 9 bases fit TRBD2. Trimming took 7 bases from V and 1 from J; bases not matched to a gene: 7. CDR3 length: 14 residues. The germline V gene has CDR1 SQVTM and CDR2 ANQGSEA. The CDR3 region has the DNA TGCAGCGCTGATAGCGGGGGCCTCCAAGAGACCCAGTACTTC. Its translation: CSADSGGLQETQYF.

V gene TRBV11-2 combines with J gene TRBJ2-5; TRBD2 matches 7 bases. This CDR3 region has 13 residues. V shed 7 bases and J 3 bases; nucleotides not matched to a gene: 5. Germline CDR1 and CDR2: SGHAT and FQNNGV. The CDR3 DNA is TGTGCCAGCACGTGGACTAGAGAAGAGACCCAGTACTTC. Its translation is CASTWTREETQYF.

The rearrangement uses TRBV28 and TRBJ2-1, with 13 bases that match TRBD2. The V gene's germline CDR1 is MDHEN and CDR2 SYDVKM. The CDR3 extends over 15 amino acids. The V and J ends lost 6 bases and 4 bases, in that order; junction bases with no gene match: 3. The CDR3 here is CASSPTSGRYNEQFF. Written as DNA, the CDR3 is TGTGCCAGCAGCCCGACTAGCGGGAGGTACAATGAGCAGTTCTTC.

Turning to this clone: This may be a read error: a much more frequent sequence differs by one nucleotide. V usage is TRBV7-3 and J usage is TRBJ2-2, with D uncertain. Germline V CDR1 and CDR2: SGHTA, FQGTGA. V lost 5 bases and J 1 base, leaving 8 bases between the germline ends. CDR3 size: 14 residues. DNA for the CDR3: TGTGCCAGCAGCCGTGGAGAGAACACCGGGGAGCTGTTTTTT. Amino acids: CASSRGENTGELFF.

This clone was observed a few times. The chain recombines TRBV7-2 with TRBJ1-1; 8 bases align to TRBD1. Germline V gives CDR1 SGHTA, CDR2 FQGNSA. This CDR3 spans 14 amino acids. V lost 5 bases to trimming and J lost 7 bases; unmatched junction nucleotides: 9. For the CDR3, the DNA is TGTGCCAGCAGCCCGGACAGGGTGGTAGTTGAAGCTTTCTTT. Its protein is CASSPDRVVVEAFF.

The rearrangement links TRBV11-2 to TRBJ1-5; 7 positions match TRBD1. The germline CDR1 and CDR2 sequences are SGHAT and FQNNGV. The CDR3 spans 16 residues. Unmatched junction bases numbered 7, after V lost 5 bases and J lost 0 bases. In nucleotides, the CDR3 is TGTGCCAGCAGCCAGGGACAGTTATATAGCAATCAGCCCCAGCATTTT. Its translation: CASSQGQLYSNQPQHF.

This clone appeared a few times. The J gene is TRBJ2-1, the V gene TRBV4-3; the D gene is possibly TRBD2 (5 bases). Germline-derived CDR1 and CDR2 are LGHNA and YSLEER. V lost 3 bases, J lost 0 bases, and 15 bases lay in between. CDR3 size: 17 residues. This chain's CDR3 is CASSHPPLGSSYNEQFF. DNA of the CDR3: TGCGCCAGCAGCCACCCGCCTTTGGGGAGCTCCTACAATGAGCAGTTCTTC.

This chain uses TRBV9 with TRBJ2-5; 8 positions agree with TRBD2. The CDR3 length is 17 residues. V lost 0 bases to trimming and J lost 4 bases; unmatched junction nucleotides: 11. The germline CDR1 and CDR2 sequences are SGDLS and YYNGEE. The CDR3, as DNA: TGTGCCAGCAGCGTAGTTGGATCGGGGCTAGCGGGAGAGACCCAGTACTTC. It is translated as CASSVVGSGLAGETQYF.

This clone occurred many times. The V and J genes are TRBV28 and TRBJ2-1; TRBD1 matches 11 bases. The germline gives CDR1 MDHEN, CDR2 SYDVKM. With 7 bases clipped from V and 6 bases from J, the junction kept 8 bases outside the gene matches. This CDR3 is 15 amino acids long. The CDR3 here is CASTLPGQGGNEQFF. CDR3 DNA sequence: TGTGCCAGCACCCTCCCGGGACAGGGGGGCAATGAGCAGTTCTTC.

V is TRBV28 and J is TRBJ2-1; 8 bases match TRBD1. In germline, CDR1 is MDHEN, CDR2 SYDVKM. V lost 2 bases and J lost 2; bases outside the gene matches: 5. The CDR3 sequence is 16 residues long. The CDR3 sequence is CASSLVPGGAYNEQFF. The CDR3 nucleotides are TGTGCCAGCAGTTTAGTACCAGGGGGCGCCTACAATGAGCAGTTCTTC.

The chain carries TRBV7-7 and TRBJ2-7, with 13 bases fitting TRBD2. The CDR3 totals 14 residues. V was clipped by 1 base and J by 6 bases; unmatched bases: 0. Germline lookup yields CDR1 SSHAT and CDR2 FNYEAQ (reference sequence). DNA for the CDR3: TGTGCCAGCAGCTTAGGGACTAGCGGGAGCGAGCAGTACTTC. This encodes CASSLGTSGSEQYF.

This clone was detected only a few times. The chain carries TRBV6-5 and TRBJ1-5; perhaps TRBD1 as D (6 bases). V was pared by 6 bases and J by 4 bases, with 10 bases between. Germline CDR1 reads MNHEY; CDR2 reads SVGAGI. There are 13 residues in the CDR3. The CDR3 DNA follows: TGTGCCAGCAGAGCAACAGGGAATCAGCCCCAGCATTTT. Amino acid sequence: CASRATGNQPQHF.

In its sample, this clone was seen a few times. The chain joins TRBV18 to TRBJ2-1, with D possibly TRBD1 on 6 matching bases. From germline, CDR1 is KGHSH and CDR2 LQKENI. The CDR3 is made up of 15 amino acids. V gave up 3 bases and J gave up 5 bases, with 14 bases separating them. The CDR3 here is CASSPGAGGHNEQFF. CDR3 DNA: TGTGCCAGCTCACCGGGGGCAGGTGGGCACAATGAGCAGTTCTTC.

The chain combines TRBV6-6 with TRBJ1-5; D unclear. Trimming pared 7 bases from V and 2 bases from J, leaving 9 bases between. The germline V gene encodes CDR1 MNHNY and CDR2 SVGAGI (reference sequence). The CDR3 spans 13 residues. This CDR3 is CASTSQGNQPQHF. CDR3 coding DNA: TGTGCCAGCACCAGCCAGGGCAATCAGCCCCAGCATTTT.

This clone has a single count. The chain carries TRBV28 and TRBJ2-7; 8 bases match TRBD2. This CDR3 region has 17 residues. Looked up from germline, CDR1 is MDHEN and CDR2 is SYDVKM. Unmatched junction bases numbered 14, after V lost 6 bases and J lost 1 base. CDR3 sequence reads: CASSQVGVGTSSYEQYF. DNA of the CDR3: TGTGCCAGCAGCCAAGTTGGAGTCGGGACTAGTTCCTACGAGCAGTACTTC.

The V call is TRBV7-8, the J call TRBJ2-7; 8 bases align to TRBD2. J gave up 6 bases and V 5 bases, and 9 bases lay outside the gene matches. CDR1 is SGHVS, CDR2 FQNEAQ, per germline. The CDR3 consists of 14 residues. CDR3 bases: TGTGCCAGCAGCCCAAGAACCGGGACTAGCGAGCAGTACTTC. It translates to CASSPRTGTSEQYF.

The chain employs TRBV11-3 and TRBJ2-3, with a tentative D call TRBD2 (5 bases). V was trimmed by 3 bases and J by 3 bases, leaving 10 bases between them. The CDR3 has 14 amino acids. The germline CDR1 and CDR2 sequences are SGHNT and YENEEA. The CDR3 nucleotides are TGTGCCAGCAGCTTTGAGGGAGAGACAGATACGCAGTATTTT. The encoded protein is CASSFEGETDTQYF.

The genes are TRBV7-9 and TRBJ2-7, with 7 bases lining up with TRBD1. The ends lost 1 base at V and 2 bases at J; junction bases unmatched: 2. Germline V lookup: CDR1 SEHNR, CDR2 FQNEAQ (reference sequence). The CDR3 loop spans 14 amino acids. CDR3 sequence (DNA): TGTGCCAGCAGCTTAGGGGACAGTACCTACGAGCAGTACTTC. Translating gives CASSLGDSTYEQYF.

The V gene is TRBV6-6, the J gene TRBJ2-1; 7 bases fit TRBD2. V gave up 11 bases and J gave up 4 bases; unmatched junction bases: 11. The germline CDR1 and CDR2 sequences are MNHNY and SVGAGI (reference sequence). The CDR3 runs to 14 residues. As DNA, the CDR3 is TGTGCCTCTGGGGTGGGAGGGTCGTACAATGAGCAGTTCTTC. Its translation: CASGVGGSYNEQFF.

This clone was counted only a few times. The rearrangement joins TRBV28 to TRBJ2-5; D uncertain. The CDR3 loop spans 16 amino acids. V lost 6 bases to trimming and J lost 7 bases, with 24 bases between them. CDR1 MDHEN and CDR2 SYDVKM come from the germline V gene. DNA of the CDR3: TGTGCCAGCAGCCCCGAGGATGCCGGCATTCACGGGACCCAGTACTTC. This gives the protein CASSPEDAGIHGTQYF.

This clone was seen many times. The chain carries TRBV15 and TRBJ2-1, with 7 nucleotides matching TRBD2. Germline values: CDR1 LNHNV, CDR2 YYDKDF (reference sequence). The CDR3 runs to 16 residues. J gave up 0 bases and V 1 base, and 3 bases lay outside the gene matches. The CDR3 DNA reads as TGTGCCACCAGCAGAGGGGGAGGGGCCTCCTACAATGAGCAGTTCTTC. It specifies CATSRGGGASYNEQFF.

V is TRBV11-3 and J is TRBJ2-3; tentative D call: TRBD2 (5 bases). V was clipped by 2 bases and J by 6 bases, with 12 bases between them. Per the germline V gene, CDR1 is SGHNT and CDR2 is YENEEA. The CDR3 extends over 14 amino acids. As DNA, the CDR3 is TGTGCCAGCAGCTTAAGGGCCGGAGGTGATACGCAGTATTTT. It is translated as CASSLRAGGDTQYF.

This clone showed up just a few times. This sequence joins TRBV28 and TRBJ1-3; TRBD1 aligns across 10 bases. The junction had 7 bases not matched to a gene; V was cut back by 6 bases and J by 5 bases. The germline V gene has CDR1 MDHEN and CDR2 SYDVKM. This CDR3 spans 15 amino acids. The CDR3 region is CASSTGGQGRNTIYF. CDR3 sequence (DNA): TGTGCCAGCAGCACCGGGGGACAGGGGAGAAACACCATATATTTT.

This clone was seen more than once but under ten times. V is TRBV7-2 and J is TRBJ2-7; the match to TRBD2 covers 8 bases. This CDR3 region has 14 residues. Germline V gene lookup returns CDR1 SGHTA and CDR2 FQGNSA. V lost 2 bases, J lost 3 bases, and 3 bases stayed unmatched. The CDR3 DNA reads TGTGCCAGCAGCTTACAAGCGGGAGTCTACGAGCAGTACTTC. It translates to CASSLQAGVYEQYF. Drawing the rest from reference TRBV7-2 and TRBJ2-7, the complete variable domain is GAGVSQSPSNKVTEKGKDVELRCDPISGHTALYWYRQSLGQGLEFLIYFQGNSAPDKSGLPSDRFSAERTGGSVSTLTIQRTQQEDSAVYLCASSLQAGVYEQYFGPGTRLTVT.